Following are 8 T cell receptor beta chains from one sample sequenced in a study of T cells expressing NK-cell markers (dated by TCRdb to 2020 to 2022). The library was made by 5' RACE. This sample was sequenced with an Illumina HiSeq 2000. With the reads reprocessed by TCRdb, a single entry stands for each CDR3 protein sequence and no DNA is reported. This sample's table lists over 250,000 distinct CDR3 sequences. The biggest ten clones account for around 4% of the sample. Sequenced sample: blood T cells: a sorted CD56 or NKG2C T cell subset, CD4+ or CD8+ T cells, or bulk PBMC T cells (not recorded which). The receptor set was obtained from a woman between 18 and 70 years old in good health.

V and J are TRBV27 and TRBJ1-5; there is no DNA to check the TCRdb D call of TRBD1. CDR1 is MNHEY, CDR2 SMNVEV, per germline (reference sequence). The CDR3 has 14 amino acids. CDR3 loop: CASSLTGSYQPQHF.

This chain links TRBV20-1 with TRBJ2-7; TCRdb picks TRBD1, but there is no DNA to check that call. The germline CDR1 and CDR2 sequences are DFQATT and SNEGSKA (reference sequence). The length of the CDR3 is 14 residues. The CDR3 sequence is CSATARGGSYEQYF.

The chain couples TRBV11-2 to TRBJ1-4; TCRdb designates TRBD1, a call that cannot be tested without DNA. The CDR3 is 15 amino acids. CDR1 and CDR2 from the germline V gene are SGHAT and FQNNGV. CDR3 loop: CASSSRQAPDEKLFF.

This chain uses TRBV29-1 with TRBJ2-5; TCRdb lists TRBD1, though no DNA is available to test this call. From germline, CDR1 is SQVTM and CDR2 ANQGSEA. The CDR3 is 12 amino acids. CDR3: CSAKTGEETQYF.

This chain connects TRBV5-1 to TRBJ2-2; TCRdb's assignment of TRBD1 cannot be checked, as there is no DNA. The CDR3 has 16 residues. CDR1 is SGHRS and CDR2 is YFSETQ in the germline V gene. CDR3 residues: CASSLAGDPNTGELFF.

The chain uses TRBV7-2 and TRBJ1-2. The CDR3 has 14 residues. Looked up from germline, CDR1 is SGHTA and CDR2 is FQGNSA. The CDR3 region is CASSPSGQTKGYTF.

J is TRBJ2-1 and V is TRBV9. CDR3 size: 15 residues. Germline CDR1 is SGDLS and CDR2 is YYNGEE. The CDR3 here is CASSVGRGSYNEQFF.

The chain joins TRBV20-1 to TRBJ1-3; TCRdb's D call of TRBD1 is untestable without DNA. This CDR3 is built from 15 residues. Germline CDR1 is DFQATT and CDR2 is SNEGSKA (reference sequence). CDR3 residues: CSASGDPGAGNTIYF.